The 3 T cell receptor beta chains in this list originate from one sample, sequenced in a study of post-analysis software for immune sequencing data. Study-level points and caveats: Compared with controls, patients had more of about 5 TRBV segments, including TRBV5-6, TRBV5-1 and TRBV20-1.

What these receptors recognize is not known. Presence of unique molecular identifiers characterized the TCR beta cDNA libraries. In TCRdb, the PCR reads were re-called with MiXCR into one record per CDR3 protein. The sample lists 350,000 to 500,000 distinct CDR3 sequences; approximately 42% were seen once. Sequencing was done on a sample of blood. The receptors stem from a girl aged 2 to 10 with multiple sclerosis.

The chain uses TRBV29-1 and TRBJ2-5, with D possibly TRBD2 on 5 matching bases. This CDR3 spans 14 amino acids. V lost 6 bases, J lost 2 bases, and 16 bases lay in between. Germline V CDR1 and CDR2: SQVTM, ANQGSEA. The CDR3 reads CSVELGLGQETQYF. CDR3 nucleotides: TGCAGCGTAGAGCTTGGACTGGGGCAAGAGACCCAGTACTTC.

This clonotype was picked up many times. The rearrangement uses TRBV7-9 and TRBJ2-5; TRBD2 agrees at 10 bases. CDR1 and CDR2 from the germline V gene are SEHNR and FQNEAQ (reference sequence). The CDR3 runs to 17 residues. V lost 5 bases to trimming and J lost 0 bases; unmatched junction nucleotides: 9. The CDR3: CASSPSRLAGDQETQYF. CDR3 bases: TGTGCCAGCAGCCCCAGTCGGCTAGCGGGAGACCAAGAGACCCAGTACTTC. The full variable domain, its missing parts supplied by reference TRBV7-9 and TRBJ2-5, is DTGVSQNPRHKITKRGQNVTFRCDPISEHNRLYWYRQTLGQGPEFLTYFQNEAQLEKSRLLSDRFSAERPKGSFSTLEIQRTEQGDSAMYLCASSPSRLAGDQETQYFGPGTRLLVL.

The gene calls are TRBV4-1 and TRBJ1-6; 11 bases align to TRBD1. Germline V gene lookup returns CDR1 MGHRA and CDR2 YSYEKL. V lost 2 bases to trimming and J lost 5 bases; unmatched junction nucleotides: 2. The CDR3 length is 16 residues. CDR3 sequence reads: CASSQRGQGDNSPLHF. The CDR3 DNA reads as TGCGCCAGCAGCCAAAGGGGACAGGGGGATAATTCACCCCTCCACTTT.